The 15 T cell receptor beta chains below were found in one sample sequenced in a study of metastatic and nonmetastatic thyroid tumors. Every patient was untreated before thyroid surgery. TCRdb re-clonotyped the PCR reads through MiXCR. Counted here are tens of thousands of clones, around a sixth occurring once; the ten biggest clones make up approximately 9.9%. Sequencing was carried out using tumor tissue. These receptors were taken from a female donor with papillary thyroid cancer or a benign thyroid nodule (not recorded which). Some clones in this sample may be carry-over from other donors' samples.

This clone has ten or more counts. This chain uses TRBV24-1 with TRBJ2-3; D is ambiguous. The CDR3 contains 15 residues. The V gene lost 0 bases and the J gene lost 11 bases, with 17 bases spanning the gap. CDR1 and CDR2 from the germline V gene are KGHDR and SFDVKD. The CDR3 DNA sequence: TGTGCCACCAGTGATTTGACAGAATTGGGGTTCAGGCAGTATTTT. This sequence encodes CATSDLTELGFRQYF.

The table lists this clone with a few counts. The chain carries TRBV27 and TRBJ2-7; D is unclear. The V gene lost 3 bases and the J gene lost 4 bases, with 16 bases spanning the gap. The length of the CDR3 is 15 residues. CDR1 is MNHEY and CDR2 is SMNVEV in the germline V gene (reference sequence). DNA of the CDR3: TGTGCCAGCAGTTTCGGTTTGGCAGGTTTATACGAGCAGTACTTC. As protein: CASSFGLAGLYEQYF.

This clone has a count of ten or more. This chain links TRBV5-1 with TRBJ2-3; 11 bases match TRBD2. V lost 4 bases and J lost 1; bases outside the gene matches: 11. Germline V gene lookup returns CDR1 SGHRS and CDR2 YFSETQ. This CDR3 has 18 amino acids. The CDR3 bases are TGCGCCAGCAGCGTAGGGTCACTAGCGGGAGCCGGCACAGATACGCAGTATTTT. The encoded protein is CASSVGSLAGAGTDTQYF.

This clone was counted many times. The V and J genes are TRBV9 and TRBJ2-1, with TRBD2 matching 12 bases. CDR1 and CDR2 (germline): SGDLS, YYNGEE. This CDR3 is built from 13 residues. The junction had 6 bases not matched to a gene; V was cut back by 8 bases and J by 9 bases. CDR3 DNA: TGTGCCAGTGGACTAGCGGGATTCGGTGAGCAGTTCTTC. Translating it yields CASGLAGFGEQFF.

This clone has a handful of counts. This sequence may be a read error, since a much larger clone differs from it by one base. V usage is TRBV12-3 or TRBV12-4 and J usage is TRBJ1-4; 9 nucleotides match TRBD1. The CDR3 covers 14 residues. In DNA form, the CDR3 reads TGTGCCAGCAGCCCGGGACAGGGAAATGAAAAACCGTTTTTT. Translated: CASSPGQGNEKPFF.

This clone was observed at least ten times. V gene TRBV6-2 or TRBV6-3 combines with J gene TRBJ2-2, with 7 bases lining up with TRBD1. Germline CDR1 reads MNHEY; CDR2 reads SVGEGT. Germline trimming cut 5 bases from V and 4 bases from J; bases unmatched to any gene: 7. The CDR3 runs to 15 residues. The CDR3: CASSKTTGTTGELFF. The CDR3 region has the DNA TGTGCCAGCAGTAAGACGACAGGGACCACCGGGGAGCTGTTTTTT.

This clone was seen repeatedly, ten times or more. The V and J genes are TRBV3-1 and TRBJ1-2; 8 bases are shared with TRBD1. This CDR3 is 13 amino acids long. Germline-derived CDR1 and CDR2 are LGHDT and YNNKEL (reference sequence). V trimming: 1 base; J trimming: 5 bases; junction bases outside the gene matches: 0. This CDR3 reads CASSQGQGYGYTF. In nucleotides, the CDR3 is TGTGCCAGCAGCCAAGGACAGGGGTATGGCTACACCTTC.

In this sample, this clone turned up many times. CDR3 residues: CAISRTNRIEAFF. The CDR3 DNA sequence: TGTGCCATCAGTCGGACGAACAGGATTGAAGCTTTCTTT. V and J are TRBV10-3 and TRBJ1-1, with D possibly TRBD1 on 5 matching bases. CDR1 and CDR2 (germline): ENHRY, SYGVKD. This CDR3 has 13 residues. With 5 bases removed from V and 7 bases from J, the gap between germline ends came to 14 bases.

The table lists this clone with many counts. The chain joins TRBV19 to TRBJ1-2, with a possible D match to TRBD1 (5 bases). CDR1 LNHDA and CDR2 SQIVND come from the germline V gene (reference sequence). The CDR3 contains 15 residues. V was trimmed by 6 bases and J by 5 bases, leaving 19 bases between them. The CDR3 nucleotides are TGTGCCAGTAGCCTCGGGAGTGGGGCCCTTTATGGCTACACCTTC. Its translation is CASSLGSGALYGYTF.

Concerning this clone itself: A single base separates this from a much larger clone, so it may be a read error. J is TRBJ1-1 and V is TRBV5-5; D gene unclear. Germline V gives CDR1 SGHKS, CDR2 YYEKEE (reference sequence). The CDR3 consists of 14 residues. The germline V and J ends were trimmed by 3 bases and 4 bases, with 13 bases remaining between them. The CDR3 loop reads CASSSGVASTEAFF. The CDR3 region has the DNA TGTGCCAGCAGCTCCGGAGTGGCGAGCACTGAAGCTTTCTTT.

The rearrangement uses TRBV6-1 and TRBJ2-5; D gene ambiguous. The CDR3 runs 12 residues. The V gene's germline CDR1 is MNHNS and CDR2 SASEGT. V was trimmed by 2 bases and J by 4 bases, leaving 5 bases between them. CDR3 DNA sequence: TGTGCCAGCAGTGAATCCGGAGAGACCCAGTACTTC. Translation: CASSESGETQYF.

In regard to this clone: The CDR3 end shows no conserved phenylalanine or tryptophan, and so a read error is likely. The chain carries TRBV4-1 and TRBJ2-2; TRBD2 matches 9 bases. V dropped 4 bases and J dropped 1; count of bases not matched to a gene: 4. There are 16 residues in the CDR3. Looked up from germline, CDR1 is MGHRA and CDR2 is YSYEKL. The CDR3 nucleotides read TGCGCCAGCAGCCCAAGACTAGCGGAGAACACCGGGGAGCTGTTTATT. Residues: CASSPRLAENTGELFI.

This clone was detected ten times or more. V gene TRBV4-2 combines with J gene TRBJ2-1; D may be TRBD2 (6 bases). Trimming took off 1 base at V and 5 bases at J, with 12 bases between the two ends. The germline V gene encodes CDR1 LGHNA and CDR2 YNFKEQ. The CDR3 has 15 residues. The CDR3 nucleotides are TGTGCCAGCAGCCAAGTCATCAGGGAGGACAATGAGCAGTTCTTC. Its translation is CASSQVIREDNEQFF.

Many counts were recorded for this clone. This rearrangement joins TRBV12-3 or TRBV12-4 to TRBJ2-3; 10 bases match TRBD2. This CDR3 is built from 19 residues. J lost 0 bases, V lost 3 bases, and 12 bases had no gene match. The CDR3 is CASSFWGSGRGYSTDTQYF. Here the CDR3 DNA reads TGTGCCAGCAGTTTTTGGGGAAGCGGGAGGGGATATAGCACAGATACGCAGTATTTT.

There are many counts of this clone. The chain carries TRBV5-1 and TRBJ2-3; D is unresolved. The germline V and J ends were trimmed by 0 bases and 5 bases, with 4 bases remaining between them. The CDR3 spans 12 residues. Germline assignment: CDR1 SGHRS and CDR2 YFSETQ. CDR3 residues: CASSLAGDTQYF. The CDR3 nucleotides are TGCGCCAGCAGCTTGGCCGGAGATACGCAGTATTTT.